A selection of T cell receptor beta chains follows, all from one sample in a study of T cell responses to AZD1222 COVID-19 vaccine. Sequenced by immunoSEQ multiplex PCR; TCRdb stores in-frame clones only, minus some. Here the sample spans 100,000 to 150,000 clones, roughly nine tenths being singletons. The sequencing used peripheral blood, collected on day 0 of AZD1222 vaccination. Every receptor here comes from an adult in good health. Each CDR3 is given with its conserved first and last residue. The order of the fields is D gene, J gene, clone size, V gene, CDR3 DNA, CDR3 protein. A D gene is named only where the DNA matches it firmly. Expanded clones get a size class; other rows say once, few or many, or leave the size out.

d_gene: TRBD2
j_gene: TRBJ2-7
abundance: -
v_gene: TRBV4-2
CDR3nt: TGTGCCAGCAGCCCCATGACTAGCCGGGAGGGCGAGCAGTACTTC
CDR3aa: CASSPMTSREGEQYF

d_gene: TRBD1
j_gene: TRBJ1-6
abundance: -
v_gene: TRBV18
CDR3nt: TGTGCCAGCTCAACCGGGACAGGGCCGAATGGTTCACCCCTCCACTTT
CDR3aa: CASSTGTGPNGSPLHF

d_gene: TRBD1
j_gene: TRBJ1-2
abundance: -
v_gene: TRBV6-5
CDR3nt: TGTGCCAGCAGTTATGAGGGACAGGCCAGGGGCTACACCTTC
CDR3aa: CASSYEGQARGYTF

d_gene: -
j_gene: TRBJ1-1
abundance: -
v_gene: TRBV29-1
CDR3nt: TGCAGCGGTCGAAACAGGGTAGGTAACACTGAAGCTTTCTTT
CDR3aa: CSGRNRVGNTEAFF

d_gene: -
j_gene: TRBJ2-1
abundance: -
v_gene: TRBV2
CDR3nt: TGTGCCAGCAACCGGGAGTCGGGCTACAATGAGCAGTTCTTC
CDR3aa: CASNRESGYNEQFF

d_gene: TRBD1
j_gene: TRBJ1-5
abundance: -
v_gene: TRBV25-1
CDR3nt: TGTGCCAGCAGTCATGGGGGAGGGGGCAACAATCAGCCCCAGCATTTT
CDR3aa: CASSHGGGGNNQPQHF

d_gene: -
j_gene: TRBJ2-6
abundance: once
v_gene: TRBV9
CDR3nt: TGTGCCAGCAGCGTAGACCCCTCTGGGGCCAACGTCCTGACTTTC
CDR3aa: CASSVDPSGANVLTF

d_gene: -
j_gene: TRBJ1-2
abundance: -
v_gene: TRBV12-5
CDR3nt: TGTGCTAGTGGTTTGCAGGGGTTCCAAGGCTACACCTTC
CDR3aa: CASGLQGFQGYTF

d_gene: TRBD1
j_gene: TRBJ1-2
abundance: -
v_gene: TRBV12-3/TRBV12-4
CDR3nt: TGTGCCAGCAGTTTAAAGGGACAGGGGCACTACACCTTC
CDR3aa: CASSLKGQGHYTF

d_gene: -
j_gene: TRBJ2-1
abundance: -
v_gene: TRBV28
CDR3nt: TGTGCCAGCAGTTTTTACCCGGACCCCCCCAATGAGCAGTTCTTC
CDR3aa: CASSFYPDPPNEQFF

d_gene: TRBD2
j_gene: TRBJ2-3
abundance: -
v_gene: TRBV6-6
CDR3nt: TGTGCCAGCAGGGGCCGGGGGGGCTCGGGCACAGATACGCAGTATTTT
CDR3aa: CASRGRGGSGTDTQYF

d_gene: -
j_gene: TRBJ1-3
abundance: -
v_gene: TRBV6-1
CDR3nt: TGTGCCAGCAGTGAGTTGCCTGGAAACACCATATATTTT
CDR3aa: CASSELPGNTIYF

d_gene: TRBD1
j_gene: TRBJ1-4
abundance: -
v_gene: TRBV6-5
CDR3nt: TGTGCCAGCAGTCCGGGGACAGTAACCAATGAAAAACTGTTTTTT
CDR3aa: CASSPGTVTNEKLFF

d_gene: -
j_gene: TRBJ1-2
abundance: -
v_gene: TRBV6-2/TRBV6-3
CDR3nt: TGTGCCAGCAGCCACCCAGGGGTCCTCAACTATGGCTACACCTTC
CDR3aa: CASSHPGVLNYGYTF

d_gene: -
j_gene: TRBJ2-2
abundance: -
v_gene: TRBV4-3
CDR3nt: TGCGCCAGCAGCCAAGATTGGGAGGACGGGGAGCTGTTTTTT
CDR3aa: CASSQDWEDGELFF

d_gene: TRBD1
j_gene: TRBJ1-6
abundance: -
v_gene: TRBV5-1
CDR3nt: TGCGCCAGCAGCTCGGGGACAGACTATAATTCACCCCTCCACTTT
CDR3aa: CASSSGTDYNSPLHF

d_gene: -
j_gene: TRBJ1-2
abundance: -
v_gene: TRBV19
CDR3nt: TGTGCCAGTAGAGGGGGGGCCAAATGGGATGGCTACACCTTC
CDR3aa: CASRGGAKWDGYTF

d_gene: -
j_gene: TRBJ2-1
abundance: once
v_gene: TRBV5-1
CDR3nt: TGCGCCAGCAGCCTAAGGGGGGAGAACAATGAGCAGTTCTTC
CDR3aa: CASSLRGENNEQFF

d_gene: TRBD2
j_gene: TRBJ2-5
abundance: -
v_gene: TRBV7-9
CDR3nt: TGTGCCAGCAGCCCGAGCGGGGCAGGGTCCCGTCGAGGGGAGACCCAGTACTTC
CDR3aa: CASSPSGAGSRRGETQYF

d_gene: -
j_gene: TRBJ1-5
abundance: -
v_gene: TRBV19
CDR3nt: TGTGCCAGTAGTCAGGGACAGCCCCAGCATTTT
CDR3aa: CASSQGQPQHF

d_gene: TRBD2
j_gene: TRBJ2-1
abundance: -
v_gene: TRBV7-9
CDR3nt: TGTGCCAGCAGCCCCTCAATTCGGACTAGCGGGGATTCCTACAATGAGCAGTTCTTC
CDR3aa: CASSPSIRTSGDSYNEQFF

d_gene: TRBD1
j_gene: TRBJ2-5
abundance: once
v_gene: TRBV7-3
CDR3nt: TGTGCCAGCAGCCCTGGACAGGGAACGCAGACCCAGTACTTC
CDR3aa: CASSPGQGTQTQYF

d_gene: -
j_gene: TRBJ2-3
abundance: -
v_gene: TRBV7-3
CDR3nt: TGTGCCAGCAGCTCACCCGGACATAGCACAGATACGCAGTATTTT
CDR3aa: CASSSPGHSTDTQYF

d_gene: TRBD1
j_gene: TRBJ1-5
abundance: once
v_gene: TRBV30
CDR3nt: TGTGCCTGGAGTGTGGGGACAGTAAGTCAGCCCCAGCATTTT
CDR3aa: CAWSVGTVSQPQHF

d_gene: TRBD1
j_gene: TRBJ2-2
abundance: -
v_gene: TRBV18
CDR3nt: TGTGCCACGTCCAGGGGGTCGGACACCGGGGAGCTGTTTTTT
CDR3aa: CATSRGSDTGELFF

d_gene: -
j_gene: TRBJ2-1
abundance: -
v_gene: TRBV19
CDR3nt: TGTGCCAGTGGGTACAATGAGCAGTTCTTC
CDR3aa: CASGYNEQFF

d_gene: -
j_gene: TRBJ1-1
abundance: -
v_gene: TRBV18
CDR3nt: TGTGCCAGCTCAACTGAAGGGGCAGGAAACACTGAAGCTTTCTTT
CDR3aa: CASSTEGAGNTEAFF

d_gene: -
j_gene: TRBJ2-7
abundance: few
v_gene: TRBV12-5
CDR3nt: TGTGCTAGTGGCTTGGACTTCGCTTCCAGCGAGCAGTACTTC
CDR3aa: CASGLDFASSEQYF

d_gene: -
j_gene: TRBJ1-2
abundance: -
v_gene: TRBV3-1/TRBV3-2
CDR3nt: TGTGCCAGCAGCCCGAACAACTATGGCTACACCTTC
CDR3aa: CASSPNNYGYTF

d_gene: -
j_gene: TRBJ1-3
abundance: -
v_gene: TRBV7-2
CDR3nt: TGTGCCAGCAGCCCGGCGTCCGGAAACACCATATATTTT
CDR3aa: CASSPASGNTIYF

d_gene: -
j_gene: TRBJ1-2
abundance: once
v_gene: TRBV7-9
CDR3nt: TGTGCCAGCAGCTTAGAACATTCTAACTATGGCTACACCTTC
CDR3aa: CASSLEHSNYGYTF

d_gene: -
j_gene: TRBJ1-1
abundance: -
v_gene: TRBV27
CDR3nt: TGTGCCAGCAGTTTTGGCAGGACAACGAACACTGAAGCTTTCTTT
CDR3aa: CASSFGRTTNTEAFF

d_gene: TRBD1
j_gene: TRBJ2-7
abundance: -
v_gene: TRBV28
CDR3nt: TGTGCCAGCGGTACGGACAGGCGCAGCGGGCAGTACTTC
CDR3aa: CASGTDRRSGQYF

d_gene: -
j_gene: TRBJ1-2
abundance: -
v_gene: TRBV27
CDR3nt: TGTGCCAGCAGTTTTGGAGGGGCCTACACCTTC
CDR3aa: CASSFGGAYTF

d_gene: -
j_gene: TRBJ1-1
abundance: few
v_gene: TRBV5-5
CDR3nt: TGTGCCAGCAGCCAACCACGGGGACTCAAGAACACTGAAGCTTTCTTT
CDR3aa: CASSQPRGLKNTEAFF

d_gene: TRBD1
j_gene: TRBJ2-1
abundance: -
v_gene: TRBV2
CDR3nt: TGTGCCAGCACAACGGGACAGGGGGCTAATGAGCAGTTCTTC
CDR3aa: CASTTGQGANEQFF

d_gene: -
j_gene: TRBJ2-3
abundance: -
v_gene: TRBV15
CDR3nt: TGTGCCACCAGCAGGACCCCGGATCCTCCCACAGATACGCAGTATTTT
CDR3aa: CATSRTPDPPTDTQYF

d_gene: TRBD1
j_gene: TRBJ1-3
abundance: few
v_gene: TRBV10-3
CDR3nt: TGTGCCATCAGGGAGGGACAGAACTCTGGAAACACCATATATTTT
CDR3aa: CAIREGQNSGNTIYF

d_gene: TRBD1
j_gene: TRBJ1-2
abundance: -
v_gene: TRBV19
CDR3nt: TGTGCCAGCCGAGGCAGGGGGGAGGGCTATGGCTACACCTTC
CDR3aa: CASRGRGEGYGYTF

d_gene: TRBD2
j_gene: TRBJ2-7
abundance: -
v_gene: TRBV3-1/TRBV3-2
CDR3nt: TGTGCCAGCAGCCAGCTCCGTTCAACTAGCGGGGCTCGCGAGCAGTACTTC
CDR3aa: CASSQLRSTSGAREQYF

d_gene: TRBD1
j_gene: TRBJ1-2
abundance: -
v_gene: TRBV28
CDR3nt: TGTGCCAGCAGCCCCGCCGGGGACAGTTCGTACTATGGCTACACCTTC
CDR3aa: CASSPAGDSSYYGYTF

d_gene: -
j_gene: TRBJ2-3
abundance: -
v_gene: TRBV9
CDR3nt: TGTGCCAGCAGCGTTTCAGGATATAGCACAGATACGCAGTATTTT
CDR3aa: CASSVSGYSTDTQYF

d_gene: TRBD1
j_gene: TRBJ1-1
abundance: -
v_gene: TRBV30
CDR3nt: TGTGCCTGGACCCAAGGGACAGCGAACACTGAAGCTTTCTTT
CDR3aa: CAWTQGTANTEAFF

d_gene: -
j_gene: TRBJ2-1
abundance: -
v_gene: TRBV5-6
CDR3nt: TGTGCCAGCAGCTTGGCGGGGTTTCAACACAATGAGCAGTTCTTC
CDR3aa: CASSLAGFQHNEQFF

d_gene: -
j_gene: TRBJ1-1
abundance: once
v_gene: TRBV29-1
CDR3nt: TGCAGCGCCCGGCGGCAGCAGTCCACTGAAGCTTTCTTT
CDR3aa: CSARRQQSTEAFF

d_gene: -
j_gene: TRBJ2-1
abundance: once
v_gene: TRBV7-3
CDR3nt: TGTGCCAGCAGCGCCGGCGCATACAATGAGCAGTTCTTC
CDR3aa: CASSAGAYNEQFF

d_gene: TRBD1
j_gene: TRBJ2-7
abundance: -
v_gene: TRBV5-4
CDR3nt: TGTGCCAGCAGCCGGGACAGTGGGTACGAGCAGTACTTC
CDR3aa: CASSRDSGYEQYF

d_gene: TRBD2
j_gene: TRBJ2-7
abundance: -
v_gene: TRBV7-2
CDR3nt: TGTGCCAGCAGCCGGACTAGCGGATACTACGAGCAGTACTTC
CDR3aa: CASSRTSGYYEQYF

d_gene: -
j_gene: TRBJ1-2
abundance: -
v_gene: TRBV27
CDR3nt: TGTGCCAGCAGTTTAGAGGCGGGCTTCTATGGCTACACCTTC
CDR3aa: CASSLEAGFYGYTF